This TCR beta chain was identified in a study of blood T cell repertoires in COVID-19. The wider study: COVID-19 samples, acute and convalescent, were from the United States, Italy and Spain. PBMCs, B-cell-depleted T cells, or T cells provided the cDNA or gDNA that made up the material.

The CDR3 contains 11 residues. The V gene lost 5 bases and the J gene lost 3 bases, with 6 bases spanning the gap. Under the authors' procedure: Quantification of nucleated cells was approximated via reference gene primer amplification. TCRdb keeps only in-frame clones here, not all; method: immunoSEQ multiplex PCR. That table is the source of V, J and clone size, and D and trimming were worked out from the DNA. The sample has around 95,000 clones; around 85% are singletons. The TCR was taken from a man aged 45 to 65 with active or convalescent COVID-19. The sequenced material came from peripheral blood. The chain combines TRBV5-3 with TRBJ2-7; no reliable D call. TRBV5-3 is identified as an open reading frame with a role that is uncertain. The CDR3 DNA follows: TGTGCCAGAAGTCCTATCTACGAGCAGTACTTC. Its protein is CARSPIYEQYF.